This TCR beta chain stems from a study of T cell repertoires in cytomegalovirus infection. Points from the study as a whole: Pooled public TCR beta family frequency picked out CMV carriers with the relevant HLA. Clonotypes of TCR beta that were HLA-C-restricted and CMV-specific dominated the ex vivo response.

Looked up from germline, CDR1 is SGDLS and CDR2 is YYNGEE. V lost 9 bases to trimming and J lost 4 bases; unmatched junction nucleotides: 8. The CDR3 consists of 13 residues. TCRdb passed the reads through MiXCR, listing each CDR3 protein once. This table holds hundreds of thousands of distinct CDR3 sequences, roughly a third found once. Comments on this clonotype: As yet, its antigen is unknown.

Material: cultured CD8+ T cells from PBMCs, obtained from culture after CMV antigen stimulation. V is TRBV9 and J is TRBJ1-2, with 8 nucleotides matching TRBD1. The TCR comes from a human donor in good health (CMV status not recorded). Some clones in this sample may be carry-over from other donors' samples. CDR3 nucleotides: TGTGCCACGGCAGGGGGCCGCGGCTATGGCTACACCTTC. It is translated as CATAGGRGYGYTF.